The source of this T cell receptor beta chain is a study of control samples from healthy donors and cancer patients. The CDR3 is 15 amino acids. Germline CDR1 and CDR2: ENHRY and SYGVKD. Trimming cost V 7 bases and J 5 bases; bases outside gene matches: 8. Some clones are missing from TCRdb's copy, which holds only in-frame ones; the method was immunoSEQ multiplex PCR. This table has some 100,000 clones, about nine tenths appearing once. This clone came up once. The receptor was derived from a human donor in good health. The donor label of this sample is uncertain. The sequencing input was blood. The chain links TRBV10-3 to TRBJ2-1; TRBD1 agrees at 10 bases. CDR3 loop: CAIMQTGTGDNEQFF. DNA for the CDR3: TGTGCCATCATGCAAACCGGGACAGGGGACAATGAGCAGTTCTTC.